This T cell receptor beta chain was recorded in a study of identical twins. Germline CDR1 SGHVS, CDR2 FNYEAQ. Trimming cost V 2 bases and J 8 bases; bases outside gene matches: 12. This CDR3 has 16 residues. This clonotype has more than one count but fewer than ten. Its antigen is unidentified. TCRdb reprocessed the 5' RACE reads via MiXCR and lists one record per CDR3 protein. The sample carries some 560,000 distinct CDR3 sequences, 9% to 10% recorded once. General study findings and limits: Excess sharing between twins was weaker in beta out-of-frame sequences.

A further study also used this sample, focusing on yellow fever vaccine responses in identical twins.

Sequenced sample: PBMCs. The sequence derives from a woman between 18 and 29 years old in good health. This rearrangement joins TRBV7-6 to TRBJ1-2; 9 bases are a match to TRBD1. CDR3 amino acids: CASSLQPRGQGGGYTF. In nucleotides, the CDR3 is TGTGCCAGCAGCTTACAACCCAGGGGACAGGGCGGCGGCTACACCTTC.